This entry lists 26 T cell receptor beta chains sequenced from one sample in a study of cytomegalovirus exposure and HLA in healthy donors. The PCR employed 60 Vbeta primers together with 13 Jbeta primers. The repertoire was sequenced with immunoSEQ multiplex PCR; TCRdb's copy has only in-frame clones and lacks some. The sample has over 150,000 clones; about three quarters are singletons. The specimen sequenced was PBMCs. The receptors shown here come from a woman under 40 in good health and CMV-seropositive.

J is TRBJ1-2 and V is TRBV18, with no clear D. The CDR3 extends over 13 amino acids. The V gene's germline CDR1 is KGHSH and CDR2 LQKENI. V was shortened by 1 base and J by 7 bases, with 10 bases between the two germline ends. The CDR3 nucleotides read TGTGCCAGCTCACCACGAACTGAGGGTGGCTACACCTTC. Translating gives CASSPRTEGGYTF. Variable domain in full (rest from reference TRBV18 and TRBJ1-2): NAGVMQNPRHLVRRRGQEARLRCSPMKGHSHVYWYRQLPEEGLKFMVYLQKENIIDESGMPKERFSAEFPKEGPSILRIQQVVRGDSAAYFCASSPRTEGGYTFGSGTRLTVV.

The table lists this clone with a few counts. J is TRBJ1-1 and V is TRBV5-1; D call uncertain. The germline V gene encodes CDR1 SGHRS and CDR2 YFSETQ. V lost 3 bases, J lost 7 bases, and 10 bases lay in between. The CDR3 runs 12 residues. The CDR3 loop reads CASSYGVSEAFF. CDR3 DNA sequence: TGCGCCAGCAGCTACGGGGTGAGTGAAGCTTTCTTT.

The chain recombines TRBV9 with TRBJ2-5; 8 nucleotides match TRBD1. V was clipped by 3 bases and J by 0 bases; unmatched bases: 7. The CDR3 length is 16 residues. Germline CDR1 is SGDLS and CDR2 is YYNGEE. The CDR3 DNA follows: TGTGCCAGCAGCGCAACCCAGGGGGCGAACCAAGAGACCCAGTACTTC. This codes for CASSATQGANQETQYF.

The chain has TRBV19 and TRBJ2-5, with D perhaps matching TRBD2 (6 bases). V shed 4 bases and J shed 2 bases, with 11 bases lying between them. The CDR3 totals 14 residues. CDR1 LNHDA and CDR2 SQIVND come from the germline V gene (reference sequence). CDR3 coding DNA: TGTGCCAGTAGTACGTCCGGGGGACAAGAGACCCAGTACTTC. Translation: CASSTSGGQETQYF.

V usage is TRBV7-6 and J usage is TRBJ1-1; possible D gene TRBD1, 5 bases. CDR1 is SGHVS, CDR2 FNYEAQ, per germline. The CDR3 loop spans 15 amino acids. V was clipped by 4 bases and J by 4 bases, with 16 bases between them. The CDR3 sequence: CASSSDTGGGTEAFF. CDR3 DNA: TGTGCCAGCAGCTCGGACACTGGGGGGGGCACTGAAGCTTTCTTT.

CDR3 region: CASSPDRYSNQPQHF. For the CDR3, the DNA is TGTGCCAGCAGTCCGGACAGGTATAGCAATCAGCCCCAGCATTTT. This chain links TRBV28 with TRBJ1-5; 7 nucleotides line up with TRBD1. The CDR3 consists of 15 residues. Per the germline V gene, CDR1 is MDHEN and CDR2 is SYDVKM. The V segment lost 5 bases and the J segment 0 bases; nucleotides outside the gene matches: 4.

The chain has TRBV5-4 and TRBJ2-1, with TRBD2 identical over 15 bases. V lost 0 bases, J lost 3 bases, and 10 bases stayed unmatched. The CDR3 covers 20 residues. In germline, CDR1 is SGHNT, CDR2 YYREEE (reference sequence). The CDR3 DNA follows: TGTGCCAGCAGCTTGGGCTGGACTAGCGGGAGGGCCGCTGGCTACAATGAGCAGTTCTTC. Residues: CASSLGWTSGRAAGYNEQFF.

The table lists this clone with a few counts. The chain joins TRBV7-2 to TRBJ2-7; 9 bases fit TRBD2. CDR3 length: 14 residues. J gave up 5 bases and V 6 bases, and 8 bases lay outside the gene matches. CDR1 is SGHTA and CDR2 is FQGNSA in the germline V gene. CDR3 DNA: TGTGCCAGCAGAAATAGCGGGAGCCCCCACGAGCAGTACTTC. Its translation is CASRNSGSPHEQYF.

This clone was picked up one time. The CDR3 nucleotides are TGTGCCAGCAGCCAAGAGCCCCCCCCTGAATCCTACCGGTACGAGCAGTACTTC. Translation gives CASSQEPPPESYRYEQYF. The J gene is TRBJ2-7, the V gene TRBV14, with no clear D. V was clipped by 0 bases and J by 4 bases, with 22 bases between them. Germline V gene lookup returns CDR1 SGHDN and CDR2 FVKESK. The CDR3 is 18 amino acids.

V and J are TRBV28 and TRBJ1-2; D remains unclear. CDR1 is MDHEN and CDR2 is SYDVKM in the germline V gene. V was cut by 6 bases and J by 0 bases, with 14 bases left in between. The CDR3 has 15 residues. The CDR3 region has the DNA TGTGCCAGCAGGCCAGAGACCGACACTAACTATGGCTACACCTTC. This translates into CASRPETDTNYGYTF.

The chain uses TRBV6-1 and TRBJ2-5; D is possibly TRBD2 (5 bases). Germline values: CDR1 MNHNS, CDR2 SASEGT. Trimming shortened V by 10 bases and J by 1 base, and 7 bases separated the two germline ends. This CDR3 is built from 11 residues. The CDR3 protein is CAIAGQETQYF. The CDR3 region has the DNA TGTGCCATCGCGGGCCAAGAGACCCAGTACTTC.

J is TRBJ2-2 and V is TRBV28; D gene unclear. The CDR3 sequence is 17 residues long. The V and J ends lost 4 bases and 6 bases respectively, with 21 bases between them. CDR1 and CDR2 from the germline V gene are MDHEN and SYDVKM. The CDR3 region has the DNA TGTGCCAGCAGTTGGCGACTCCCATCCCAAAGCGCCGGGGAGCTGTTTTTT. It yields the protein CASSWRLPSQSAGELFF.

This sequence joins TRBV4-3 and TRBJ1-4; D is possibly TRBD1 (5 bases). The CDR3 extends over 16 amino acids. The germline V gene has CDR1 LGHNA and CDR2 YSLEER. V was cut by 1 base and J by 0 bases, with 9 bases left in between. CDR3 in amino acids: CASSQGRGTTNEKLFF. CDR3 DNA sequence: TGCGCCAGCAGCCAAGGACGGGGGACAACTAATGAAAAACTGTTTTTT.

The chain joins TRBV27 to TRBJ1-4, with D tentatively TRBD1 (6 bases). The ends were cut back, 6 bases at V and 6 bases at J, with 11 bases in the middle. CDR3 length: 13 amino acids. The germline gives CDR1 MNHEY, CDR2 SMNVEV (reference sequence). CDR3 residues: CASRSTGYEKLFF. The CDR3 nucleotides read TGTGCCAGCAGGTCTACAGGGTATGAAAAACTGTTTTTT.

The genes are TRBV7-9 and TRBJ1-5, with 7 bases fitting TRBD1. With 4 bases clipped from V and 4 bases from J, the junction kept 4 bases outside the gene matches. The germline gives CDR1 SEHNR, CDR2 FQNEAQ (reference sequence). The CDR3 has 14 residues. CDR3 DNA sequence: TGTGCCAGCAGCTCTGACAGGGAAAATCAGCCCCAGCATTTT. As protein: CASSSDRENQPQHF.

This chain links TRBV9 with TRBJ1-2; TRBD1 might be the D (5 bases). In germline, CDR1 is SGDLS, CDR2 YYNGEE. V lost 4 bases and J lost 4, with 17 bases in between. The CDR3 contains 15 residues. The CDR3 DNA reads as TGTGCCAGCAGCCAACCAGGTAGGGGAGGCTATGGCTACACCTTC. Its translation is CASSQPGRGGYGYTF.

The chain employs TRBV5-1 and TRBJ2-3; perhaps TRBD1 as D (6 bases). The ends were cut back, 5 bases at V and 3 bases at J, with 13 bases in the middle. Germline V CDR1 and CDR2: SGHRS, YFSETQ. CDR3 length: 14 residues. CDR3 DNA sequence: TGCGCCAGCAGGTTTTCAGGGGTAACAGATACGCAGTATTTT. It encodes CASRFSGVTDTQYF.

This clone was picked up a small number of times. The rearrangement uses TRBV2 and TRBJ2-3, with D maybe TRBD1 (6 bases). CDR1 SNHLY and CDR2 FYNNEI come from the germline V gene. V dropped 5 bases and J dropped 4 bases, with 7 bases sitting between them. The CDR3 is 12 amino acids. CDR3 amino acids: CASSRQADTQYF. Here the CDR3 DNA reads TGTGCCAGCAGTCGACAGGCAGATACGCAGTATTTT.

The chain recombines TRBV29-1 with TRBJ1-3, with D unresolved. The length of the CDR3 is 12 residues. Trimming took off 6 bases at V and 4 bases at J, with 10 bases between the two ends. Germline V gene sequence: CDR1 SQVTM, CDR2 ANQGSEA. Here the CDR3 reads CSVQAGGNTIYF. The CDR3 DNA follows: TGCAGCGTCCAGGCGGGAGGAAACACCATATATTTT.

The CDR3 region is CAWSPDRGLVLWTANTEAFF. For the CDR3, the DNA is TGTGCCTGGAGTCCGGACAGGGGCTTGGTGTTATGGACTGCCAACACTGAAGCTTTCTTT. The chain is built from TRBV30 and TRBJ1-1; 9 nucleotides agree with TRBD1. The CDR3 sequence is 20 residues long. The junction had 21 bases not matched to a gene; V was cut back by 2 bases and J by 2 bases. Germline loops: CDR1 GTSNPN, CDR2 SVGIG (reference sequence). Full variable domain (outside the CDR3, taken from reference TRBV30 and TRBJ1-1): SQTIHQWPATLVQPVGSPLSLECTVEGTSNPNLYWYRQAAGRGLQLLFYSVGIGQISSEVPQNLSASRPQDRQFILSSKKLLLSDSGFYLCAWSPDRGLVLWTANTEAFFGQGTRLTVV.

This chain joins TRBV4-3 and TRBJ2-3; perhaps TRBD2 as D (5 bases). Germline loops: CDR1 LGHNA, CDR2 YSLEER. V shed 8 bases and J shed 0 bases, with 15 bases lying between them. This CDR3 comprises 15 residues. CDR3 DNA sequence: TGCGCCAGCTCATACCATCGAGGGAGCACAGATACGCAGTATTTT. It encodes CASSYHRGSTDTQYF.

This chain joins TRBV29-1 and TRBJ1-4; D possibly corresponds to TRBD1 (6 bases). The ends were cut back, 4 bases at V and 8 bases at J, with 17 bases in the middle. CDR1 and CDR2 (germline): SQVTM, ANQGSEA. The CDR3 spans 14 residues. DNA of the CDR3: TGCAGCGTTGGAGGGGCAGGGGCGCACGAAAAACTGTTTTTT. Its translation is CSVGGAGAHEKLFF.

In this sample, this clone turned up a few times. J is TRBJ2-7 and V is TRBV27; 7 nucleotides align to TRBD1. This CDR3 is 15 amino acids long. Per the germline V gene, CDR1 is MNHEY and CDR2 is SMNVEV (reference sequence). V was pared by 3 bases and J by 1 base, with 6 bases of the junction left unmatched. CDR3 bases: TGTGCCAGCAGTTTTTTCGGGACAGAATCCTACGAGCAGTACTTC. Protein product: CASSFFGTESYEQYF.

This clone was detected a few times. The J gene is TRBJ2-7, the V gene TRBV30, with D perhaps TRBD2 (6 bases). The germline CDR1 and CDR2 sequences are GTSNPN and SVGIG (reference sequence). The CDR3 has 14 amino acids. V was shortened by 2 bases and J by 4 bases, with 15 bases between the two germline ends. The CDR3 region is CAWSRRGSEYEQYF. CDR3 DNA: TGTGCCTGGAGTCGGCGGGGTAGCGAGTACGAGCAGTACTTC. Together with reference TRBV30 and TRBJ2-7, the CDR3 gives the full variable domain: SQTIHQWPATLVQPVGSPLSLECTVEGTSNPNLYWYRQAAGRGLQLLFYSVGIGQISSEVPQNLSASRPQDRQFILSSKKLLLSDSGFYLCAWSRRGSEYEQYFGPGTRLTVT.

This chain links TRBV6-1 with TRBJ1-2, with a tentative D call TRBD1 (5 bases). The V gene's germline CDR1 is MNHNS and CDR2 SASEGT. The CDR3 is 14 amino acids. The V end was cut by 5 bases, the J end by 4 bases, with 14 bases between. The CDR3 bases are TGTGCCAGCAGTTTTTCCAGTCAGGGCTATGGCTACACCTTC. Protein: CASSFSSQGYGYTF.

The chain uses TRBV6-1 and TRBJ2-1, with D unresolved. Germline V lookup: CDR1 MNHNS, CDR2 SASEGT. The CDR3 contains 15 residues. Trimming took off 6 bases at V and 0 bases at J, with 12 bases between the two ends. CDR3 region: CASSPVGLSYNEQFF. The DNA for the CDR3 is TGTGCCAGCAGCCCGGTTGGTCTCTCCTACAATGAGCAGTTCTTC.